This T cell receptor (beta chain) was retrieved from a study of siplizumab effects on memory and regulatory T cells. The CDR3 runs 17 residues. Germline assignment: CDR1 SGHDT and CDR2 YYEEEE. The germline V and J ends were trimmed by 5 bases and 0 bases, with 18 bases remaining between them. Clones were sequenced by immunoSEQ multiplex PCR, and TCRdb holds only the in-frame ones, with some missing. The sample has approximately 75,000 clones, roughly 93% seen once; the top ten hold 5%. The chain is built from TRBV5-6 and TRBJ2-1; D gene ambiguous. What was sequenced was CD8+ T cells sorted from blood. The sequence came from a human donor in good health. The CDR3 region is CASSSGTLYFSYNEQFF. The CDR3 DNA is TGTGCCAGCAGTTCGGGTACCCTATATTTCTCCTACAATGAGCAGTTCTTC.